Below are 29 T cell receptor beta chains sequenced from a single sample in a study of T-cell reconstitution after alpha-beta-depleted transplantation in children. During its preparation, the TCRbeta library received unique molecular identifiers. Each CDR3 protein is one row after TCRdb ran MiXCR on the PCR reads. In the table there are tens of thousands of distinct CDR3 sequences, over 4.5% of which are singletons. This sample comprised PBMCs, mostly from graft donor cells, obtained 180 days after TCRalphabeta/CD19-depleted stem cell transplant. Receptors originate from a boy in the first two years of life who had a stem cell transplant for acute myeloid leukemia, so the T cells may come from the graft donor.

This clonotype was counted at least ten times. V and J are TRBV30 and TRBJ1-1; a weak D match, TRBD1 (6 bases). Germline CDR1 GTSNPN, CDR2 SVGIG (reference sequence). The CDR3 runs 15 residues. Trimming pared 2 bases from V and 4 bases from J, leaving 17 bases between. Here the CDR3 reads CAWSTLRGQLTEAFF. DNA of the CDR3: TGTGCCTGGAGTACTCTACGTGGACAGCTCACTGAAGCTTTCTTT. Supplemented by reference TRBV30 and TRBJ1-1, the full variable domain reads SQTIHQWPATLVQPVGSPLSLECTVEGTSNPNLYWYRQAAGRGLQLLFYSVGIGQISSEVPQNLSASRPQDRQFILSSKKLLLSDSGFYLCAWSTLRGQLTEAFFGQGTRLTVV.

The chain uses TRBV5-4 and TRBJ2-1, with 9 bases fitting TRBD2. V lost 0 bases and J lost 0; bases outside the gene matches: 4. The CDR3 sequence is 17 residues long. Germline lookup yields CDR1 SGHNT and CDR2 YYREEE (reference sequence). The CDR3 region is CASSLAASGVSYNEQFF. The CDR3 DNA reads as TGTGCCAGCAGCTTGGCGGCTAGCGGGGTCTCCTACAATGAGCAGTTCTTC.

In this sample, this clonotype turned up many times. J is TRBJ2-3 and V is TRBV29-1, with D unclear. Trimming removed 2 bases at V and 1 base at J, with 4 bases between. Germline CDR1 SQVTM, CDR2 ANQGSEA. CDR3 length: 12 amino acids. This CDR3 reads CSVEMRTDTQYF. The CDR3 nucleotides are TGCAGCGTTGAAATGCGCACAGATACGCAGTATTTT.

At least ten counts were recorded for this clonotype. V usage is TRBV6-4 and J usage is TRBJ2-2; the D is unclear. The CDR3 sequence is 13 residues long. Trimming shortened V by 10 bases and J by 2 bases, and 11 bases separated the two germline ends. The germline V gene encodes CDR1 MRHNA and CDR2 SNTAGT. Here the CDR3 DNA reads TGTGCCATCCGGGCAGTAAACACCGGGGAGCTGTTTTTT. Protein: CAIRAVNTGELFF.

This clonotype was recorded at least ten times. The gene calls are TRBV29-1 and TRBJ2-1; the D gene could be TRBD1 or TRBD2 (5 bases each). The CDR3 extends over 14 amino acids. The V end was cut by 3 bases, the J end by 1 base, with 10 bases between. Germline V lookup: CDR1 SQVTM, CDR2 ANQGSEA. The CDR3 nucleotides are TGCAGCGTTGAGGGGGAATGGTCCTACAATGAGCAGTTCTTC. It codes for CSVEGEWSYNEQFF.

This clonotype has at least ten counts. The chain joins TRBV7-2 to TRBJ2-3; D gene ambiguous. CDR3 length: 16 residues. The germline V and J ends were trimmed by 4 bases and 2 bases, with 16 bases remaining between them. Germline CDR1 is SGHTA and CDR2 is FQGNSA. CDR3 DNA: TGTGCCAGCAGCTCCCATAGAGGATTGCCCACAGATACGCAGTATTTT. Its protein product is CASSSHRGLPTDTQYF. Full variable domain (rest looked up from reference TRBV7-2 and TRBJ2-3): GAGVSQSPSNKVTEKGKDVELRCDPISGHTALYWYRQSLGQGLEFLIYFQGNSAPDKSGLPSDRFSAERTGGSVSTLTIQRTQQEDSAVYLCASSSHRGLPTDTQYFGPGTRLTVL.

This clonotype was seen ten or more times. V is TRBV6-1 and J is TRBJ2-1, with 10 bases lining up with TRBD1. V shed 4 bases and J 9 bases; nucleotides not matched to a gene: 12. CDR3 length: 16 amino acids. Germline CDR1 reads MNHNS; CDR2 reads SASEGT. The CDR3 here is CASSATPGQGLVEQFF. In DNA, the CDR3 is TGTGCCAGCAGTGCGACACCGGGACAGGGGCTTGTTGAGCAGTTCTTC.

This clonotype was seen many times. The J gene is TRBJ1-6, the V gene TRBV27; D not resolved. The CDR3 runs 17 residues. V dropped 2 bases and J dropped 4 bases, with 15 bases sitting between them. Germline loops: CDR1 MNHEY, CDR2 SMNVEV (reference sequence). Here the CDR3 reads CASSLGSAGVYNSPLHF. CDR3 DNA sequence: TGTGCCAGCAGTTTAGGTTCGGCAGGCGTATATAATTCACCCCTCCACTTT.

This clonotype was detected many times. The chain couples TRBV5-1 to TRBJ2-1; TRBD2 aligns across 12 bases. The V gene end was trimmed by 4 bases and the J gene end by 8 bases; junction bases not matched to a gene: 10. CDR3 length equals 16 residues. Germline V gene data show CDR1 as SGHRS and CDR2 as YFSETQ. CDR3 in DNA: TGCGCCAGCAGCACTAGCGGGGGGTTCGGGGGGCATGAGCAGTTCTTC. Its protein is CASSTSGGFGGHEQFF.

This clonotype appeared many times. The J gene is TRBJ2-1, the V gene TRBV7-3; either TRBD1 or TRBD2 may supply D (5 bases each). Germline lookup yields CDR1 SGHTA and CDR2 FQGTGA. Trimming removed 0 bases at V and 0 bases at J, with 15 bases between. The CDR3 length is 18 residues. The CDR3, as DNA: TGTGCCAGCAGCTTAACGGGGGAGATTGGGGGCTCCTACAATGAGCAGTTCTTC. Its translation is CASSLTGEIGGSYNEQFF.

This clonotype was counted ten times or more. This chain joins TRBV9 and TRBJ1-1, with D perhaps TRBD1 (6 bases). Looked up from germline, CDR1 is SGDLS and CDR2 is YYNGEE. Deletions cut 2 bases from V and 5 bases from J, with 10 bases between. The CDR3 has 13 residues. The CDR3, as DNA: TGTGCCAGCAGCGTTACAGGGCGGACTGAAGCTTTCTTT. As protein: CASSVTGRTEAFF. Combining the CDR3 with reference TRBV9 and TRBJ1-1 gives the whole variable domain DSGVTQTPKHLITATGQRVTLRCSPRSGDLSVYWYQQSLDQGLQFLIQYYNGEERAKGNILERFSAQQFPDLHSELNLSSLELGDSALYFCASSVTGRTEAFFGQGTRLTVV.

This clonotype came up many times. The chain recombines TRBV29-1 with TRBJ2-2; 8 positions agree with TRBD1. CDR1 and CDR2 from the germline V gene are SQVTM and ANQGSEA. The V and J ends lost 6 bases and 5 bases, in that order; junction bases with no gene match: 14. CDR3 length: 16 amino acids. Written as DNA, the CDR3 is TGCAGCGTGGCGGGGTCGAGGACAGGGTCAACCGGGGAGCTGTTTTTT. The encoded protein is CSVAGSRTGSTGELFF.

This clonotype has at least ten counts. V gene TRBV27 combines with J gene TRBJ1-5; tentative D call: TRBD1 (5 bases). CDR1 MNHEY and CDR2 SMNVEV come from the germline V gene (reference sequence). The CDR3 has 14 amino acids. Deletions cut 3 bases from V and 7 bases from J, with 13 bases between. CDR3: CASSFGRGVQPQHF. In nucleotides, the CDR3 is TGTGCCAGCAGTTTTGGGAGGGGCGTCCAGCCCCAGCATTTT.

This clonotype showed up just a few times. The chain joins TRBV6-6 to TRBJ1-6; weak D call: TRBD1 (6 bases). Trimming removed 5 bases from V and 5 bases from J, with 19 bases in between. The CDR3 runs to 17 residues. Per the germline V gene, CDR1 is MNHNY and CDR2 is SVGAGI (reference sequence). CDR3 sequence reads: CASSRAPGAWDNSPLHF. CDR3 coding DNA: TGTGCCAGCAGTCGCGCCCCGGGGGCGTGGGATAATTCACCCCTCCACTTT.

This clonotype was seen many times. This rearrangement joins TRBV10-3 to TRBJ2-5; 13 bases map to TRBD2. Germline V gives CDR1 ENHRY, CDR2 SYGVKD. V lost 2 bases to trimming and J lost 4 bases; unmatched junction nucleotides: 16. This CDR3 is 20 amino acids long. The chain's CDR3 is CAISEGRLAGGPRQGETQYF. CDR3 coding DNA: TGTGCCATCAGTGAGGGGAGACTAGCGGGGGGCCCGCGCCAAGGAGAGACCCAGTACTTC.

This clonotype appeared a few times. V usage is TRBV5-1 and J usage is TRBJ1-2; the match to TRBD1 covers 10 bases. Looked up from germline, CDR1 is SGHRS and CDR2 is YFSETQ. V dropped 7 bases and J dropped 8; count of bases not matched to a gene: 14. This CDR3 is 15 amino acids long. CDR3 protein: CASGRSGTGAGGYTF. The CDR3 region has the DNA TGCGCCAGCGGCCGATCCGGGACAGGGGCAGGAGGCTACACCTTC.

This clonotype has ten or more counts. The V and J genes are TRBV7-2 and TRBJ2-7; tentatively, D is TRBD1 or TRBD2 (10 bases each). Trimming took off 6 bases at V and 2 bases at J, with 29 bases between the two ends. This CDR3 has 19 residues. Germline V gene data show CDR1 as SGHTA and CDR2 as FQGNSA. The chain's CDR3 is CASSRPGQGQRGGPYEQYF. Here the CDR3 DNA reads TGTGCCAGCAGTCGCCCGGGACAGGGGCAGCGGGGGGGCCCCTACGAGCAGTACTTC.

This clonotype was counted ten times or more. This chain connects TRBV9 to TRBJ2-3, with 12 nucleotides matching TRBD1. Germline assignment: CDR1 SGDLS and CDR2 YYNGEE. V lost 0 bases and J lost 8; bases outside the gene matches: 13. This CDR3 region has 18 residues. CDR3 residues: CASSVVVTGTGGLGTQYF. The CDR3, as DNA: TGTGCCAGCAGCGTAGTCGTTACCGGGACAGGGGGCCTGGGTACGCAGTATTTT.

This clonotype was counted many times. The rearrangement uses TRBV12-3 or TRBV12-4 and TRBJ1-5; D ambiguous. Trimming cost V 7 bases and J 6 bases, with 19 bases left between them. The CDR3 consists of 15 residues. CDR3 nucleotide sequence: TGTGCCAGCACCCCTGGGCTCCCACGTGGTCAGCCCCAGCATTTT. Translation gives CASTPGLPRGQPQHF.

Concerning this clonotype: This sequence may be a read error, since a much larger clone differs from it by one base. The rearrangement uses TRBV3-1 and TRBJ2-5, with D maybe TRBD1 (6 bases). Trimming removed 0 bases from V and 4 bases from J, with 24 bases in between. There are 19 residues in the CDR3. Germline-derived CDR1 and CDR2 are LGHDT and YNNKEL (reference sequence). CDR3 in DNA: TGTGCCAGCAGCCAAGAGGGGAGAGGTACAGGGATGGTACGAGAGACCCAGTACTTC. This codes for CASSQEGRGTGMVRETQYF.

This clonotype was detected ten times or more. The V gene is TRBV28, the J gene TRBJ1-6, with D perhaps matching TRBD1 (6 bases). The V gene lost 6 bases and the J gene lost 14 bases, with 17 bases spanning the gap. Germline V gives CDR1 MDHEN, CDR2 SYDVKM. There are 13 residues in the CDR3. CDR3 coding DNA: TGTGCCAGCAGGTATCAACAGGGCGGGGCCCTCCACTTT. Residues: CASRYQQGGALHF.

There are many counts of this clonotype. CDR3 DNA sequence: TGTGCCATCAGTGTCAGGCCCCGGTACCAAGAGACCCAGTACTTC. Residues: CAISVRPRYQETQYF. V and J are TRBV10-3 and TRBJ2-5; D is ambiguous. CDR3 size: 15 residues. The germline gives CDR1 ENHRY, CDR2 SYGVKD. V was cut by 4 bases and J by 0 bases, with 12 bases left in between.

Ten or more counts support this clonotype. The chain has TRBV20-1 and TRBJ1-6; D remains unclear. Germline CDR1 is DFQATT and CDR2 is SNEGSKA (reference sequence). The V end was cut by 4 bases, the J end by 6 bases, with 16 bases between. This CDR3 region has 15 residues. The CDR3 DNA sequence: TGCAGTGCTACGCCCTTCCGAGGCCGTAATTCACCCCTCCACTTT. Its protein product is CSATPFRGRNSPLHF.

This clonotype was counted ten times or more. The CDR3 DNA reads TGCAGTGCCCTGACAAGGCTGAACACTGAAGCTTTCTTT. Its protein is CSALTRLNTEAFF. The chain uses TRBV20-1 and TRBJ1-1, with D uncertain. CDR1 is DFQATT and CDR2 is SNEGSKA in the germline V gene (reference sequence). The CDR3 spans 13 residues. Trimming shortened V by 6 bases and J by 0 bases, and 11 bases separated the two germline ends.

This clonotype was detected many times. The rearrangement uses TRBV29-1 and TRBJ1-3; the match to TRBD1 covers 10 bases. The V and J ends lost 4 bases and 2 bases, in that order; junction bases with no gene match: 8. The CDR3 loop spans 16 amino acids. Germline CDR1 and CDR2: SQVTM and ANQGSEA. CDR3 loop: CSVVEGTGEAGNTIYF. DNA for the CDR3: TGCAGCGTTGTGGAAGGGACAGGGGAGGCTGGAAACACCATATATTTT.

This clonotype was seen only a few times. V is TRBV5-1 and J is TRBJ2-7, with 9 bases that match TRBD2. Trimming removed 5 bases from V and 6 bases from J; junction bases left unmatched: 9. The CDR3 contains 14 residues. CDR1 is SGHRS, CDR2 YFSETQ, per germline. CDR3 residues: CASSVIAGASEQYV. The DNA for the CDR3 is TGCGCCAGCAGTGTAATAGCGGGGGCCAGCGAGCAGTACGTC.

This clonotype showed up just a few times. This chain joins TRBV5-4 and TRBJ1-2; possible D gene TRBD1, 6 bases. V was clipped by 4 bases and J by 1 base, with 8 bases between them. The CDR3 runs to 13 residues. Per the germline V gene, CDR1 is SGHNT and CDR2 is YYREEE (reference sequence). CDR3 protein: CASSPDSNYGYTF. The CDR3, as DNA: TGTGCCAGCAGCCCGGACAGTAACTATGGCTACACCTTC.

At least ten counts were recorded for this clonotype. The genes are TRBV12-3 or TRBV12-4 and TRBJ1-3; 7 nucleotides align to TRBD1. The length of the CDR3 is 13 residues. V lost 5 bases, J lost 9 bases, and 7 bases stayed unmatched. The CDR3 coding sequence is TGTGCCAGCAGTCGGGACAGAGTACGCACCATATATTTT. Amino acid sequence: CASSRDRVRTIYF.

This clonotype was observed a few times. This clone may be a read error of a much larger clone one base away. The chain uses TRBV12-3 or TRBV12-4 and TRBJ2-1; D may be TRBD1 or TRBD2 (6 bases each). This CDR3 has 19 residues. The CDR3, as DNA: TGTACCAGCAGTTTAGTATTCGGGGGCAGGGGTTCCGACGACAATGAGCAGTTCTTC. Translating gives CTSSLVFGGRGSDDNEQFF.